This TCR beta chain was identified in a study of T cell responses to AZD1222 COVID-19 vaccine. The repertoire was sequenced with immunoSEQ multiplex PCR; TCRdb's copy has only in-frame clones and lacks some. The sample includes approximately 140,000 clones, about 93% of them seen just once. Germline CDR1 SEHNR, CDR2 FQNEAQ (reference sequence). CDR3 length equals 12 residues. The ends were cut back, 5 bases at V and 9 bases at J, with 11 bases in the middle. For this clone: Antigen unknown.

Whole-study findings and limits: Donors were mostly white British, more females; clonal diversity possibly underestimated. Spike-specific TCR breadth and depth both grew after two AZD1222 doses. Spike was spanned by vaccine-associated CD4 TCRs, with dominance at 160-218 and 743-854. The study reported that nearly half of spike-specific TCRs target unmutated variant regions.

The rearrangement links TRBV7-9 to TRBJ2-1; maybe TRBD1 (6 bases). The TCR was taken from an adult in good health. This specimen consisted of peripheral blood, obtained on day 0 of AZD1222 vaccination. The CDR3 coding sequence is TGTGCCAGCAGCCGCGAAGGGGGTGAGCAGTTCTTC. As protein: CASSREGGEQFF.